A single TCR beta chain is shown here with its context. Its antigen is currently not known. Base qualities are not recorded, but no much larger clone differs from it by a single base. Each donor gave one peripheral blood draw, averaging around 0.11 L, which was collected into heparinised tubes. Naive, central memory, regulatory and stem cell-like memory CD4+ T cells were sorted on a BD FACSAria II using a panel including CD45RO, CCR7, CD25, CD127, CD95 and CD27. A purity above 95% was achieved for all sorted populations. PBMCs were separated immediately by Lymphoprep density gradient centrifugation and were stained directly, without being cultured. So that batch effects would be minimized, each experiment stained and sorted samples in pairs, pairing one healthy donor with one patient. The entire amount of isolated RNA was reverse transcribed using the High Capacity cDNA Reverse Transcription Kit, so the sequenced TCRB transcripts were expressed ones. Deep immunoSEQ sequencing was applied to naive, central memory and regulatory T cell samples, giving an average of roughly 3.5 million total reads per sample. Sorted cells were lysed in RLT buffer and RNA was extracted with DNase-treated RNeasy Micro or Mini kits, depending on cell number. Each cell subset was processed separately to prevent cross-contamination, with patient and healthy donor samples processed together. The immunoSEQ multiplex PCR was used to amplify TCRB sequences from cDNA, yielding 87-bp fragments that span the CDR3 region. Sequencing of the amplicons was performed on the Illumina HiSeq platform. Per the source publication's procedure: PCR bias was corrected computationally using synthetic template baselines, and reads within Hamming distance 2 were collapsed, with unmergeable singletons discarded. Reads were aligned against IMGT so that V, D and J genes, CDR3 length and insertions or deletions at six rearrangement sites could be assigned. Clonotype counts were normalized to sorted cell number within each subset before computing true diversity and Gini coefficients with the tcR R package. The overlap coefficient, calculated on TCRB nucleotide sequences, was used to measure repertoire sharing. Out-of-frame TCRB sequences from naive cells were analyzed to stand in for the pre-selection repertoire. The immuneACCESS repertoire file appears here via TCRdb, limited to in-frame rearrangements. These files lack a portion of the clones; in checked studies, under half of the deficit traces to unresolved V genes, and the cause of the others is not known. The V and J calls and the clone size are those of that table, but D and trimming were determined from the DNA. The table for this sample lists around 450,000 clones; over 10% of them were counted only once. The ten largest clones represent approximately 0.045% of the sample.

These data are taken from a study of beta chain features in type 1 diabetes (dated by TCRdb to about 2018). For the study in its entirety: Mean age, gender distribution, total cell number and subset yield did not differ between patients and healthy donors. A total of 85 million to 140 million sorted cells were examined across all samples, and the number of cells per subset was strongly correlated with RNA yield. In the study, TCRB repertoires of sorted circulating CD4+ T cell subsets from recently diagnosed type 1 diabetes patients were compared with those of matched healthy donors. Regulatory and stem cell-like memory subsets were obtained from only 8 patients and about 8 healthy donors, while naive and central memory subsets were obtained from all 30 or so donors.

Findings and caveats that apply to the study as a whole: Fewer insertions and more nucleotide deletions at VDJ recombination sites were observed in patients with type 1 diabetes, implying thymic rearrangement abnormalities. In all four CD4+ subsets, TCRB CDR3 length was moderately but significantly shorter in type 1 diabetes patients. Because cDNA was sequenced instead of genomic DNA, activated cells with high expression could be over-represented, although the groups did not differ in activation or CD3 levels. Naive, central memory and regulatory TCRB repertoires appeared more similar among patients than among healthy donors. Because small numbers of individuals were included in the HLA sub-analyses, any influence of HLA type on TCRB rearrangement was left unresolved. PCR may preferentially amplify shorter templates, but because patient and control samples were amplified and corrected together, any resulting skew would affect both groups equally.

According to the germline V gene, CDR1 reads LGHNA and CDR2 reads YSLEER. Measured from the cysteine to the phenylalanine, the CDR3 is 14 residues long. The CDR3 DNA has 42 bases and is translated from base 1. The junction shows trimming of 0 bases on V and 6 bases on J, plus 11 bases between the germline ends. Specimen: naive CD4+ T cells from blood. The cell subset or site label, read with the paper, signifies: true naive CD4+ T cells. The sequence joins TRBV4-3 to TRBJ1-1, with an unclear D gene assignment. The sequence derives from a woman between 18 and 29 years old in good health. The bases read TGCGCCAGCAGCCAAGATTTCCTGGTCGCTGAAGCTTTCTTT. Translated, it gives CASSQDFLVAEAFF.